This TCR beta chain was recorded in a study of T cell responses to AZD1222 COVID-19 vaccine (dated by TCRdb to about 2021). The study in broad terms: Because spike-specific TCR depth and breadth did not differ between the two schedules, AZD1222 recipients who got a second dose at roughly 4 weeks were pooled with those who got a second dose at roughly 12 weeks. TCR sequencing covered some 240 trial participants: approximately 200 given two doses of AZD1222 and about 26 given two doses of MenACWY control vaccine. Trial participants were enrolled into age subgroups of 18-55, 56-69 and 70-plus years, which contained approximately 150, 28 and 58 TCR-sequenced participants, respectively. General conclusions and limits of the study: Participants were mostly white British and included more females than males, and it was suggested by the authors that clonal diversity may have been underestimated. The vaccine-associated CD4 TCRs covered the entire spike protein, and the dominant responses fell in regions 160-218 and 743-854. No day 14 peak-response samples were available, so repertoires were characterized only after the peak T cell response. In the small 56-69-year group, the increase in depth fell short of significance, most likely because of low power. Conclusions about previously exposed vaccinees were limited because only a handful of AZD1222 recipients were SARS-CoV-2 seropositive at baseline. Nearly half of unique spike-specific TCRs reportedly recognized epitopes outside regions mutated in the B.1.351 and B.1.1.7 variants. Spike-specific TCR breadth and depth rose significantly after two AZD1222 doses compared with day 0 and with MenACWY recipients.

Of note for this clone: The clone's antigen remains unknown. Sequence at one end of the junction differs from germline and may be a read error.

Reading from cysteine to phenylalanine, the CDR3 counts 14 amino acids. The read is trimmed to its CDR3 DNA, 42 bases read in frame from base 1. The germline V gene (reference sequence) provides CDR1 LGHDT and CDR2 YNNKEL. The sample's time point, from its label and the paper: baseline before first vaccination. The vaccinee samples were drawn from two UK trials, COV001 and COV002, one of which was a single-blind randomized controlled phase 2/3 trial testing AZD1222 (ChAdOx1 nCoV-19) in healthy adults. Trial participant PBMC samples were collected at day 0 and day 28 after the second dose for TCRbeta chain sequencing. The CDR3 regions of human TCRbeta chains were subjected to immunosequencing. The authors processed their data as follows. TCRs in the repertoires were compared against a reference library of SARS-CoV-2-specific TCRs that had been generated with the MIRA antigen-specificity platform. Breadth was defined as the fraction of unique TCRs that were SARS-CoV-2-associated. Depth was defined as the fraction of total T cells that were SARS-CoV-2-associated. Using the MIRA data, each spike-specific TCR was mapped to the spike region that the TCR reacts to and placed in a CD4 or CD8 class. Log10-transformed breadth and depth values were compared by one-way ANOVA with Sidak's multiple comparisons tests. TCRdb holds this immuneACCESS table with in-frame rearrangements only. Some clones are missing; in checked studies, unresolved V genes explain under half, and the rest has no known cause. V, J and clone size are those of that table, while D and trimming were read from the DNA. The sample table contains tens of thousands of clones; only one count was recorded for approximately 83% of them. The ten largest clones capture over 15% of the sample.

Specimen: peripheral blood, collected on day 0 of AZD1222 vaccination. The chain is assembled from TRBV3-1 (or the pseudogene TRBV3-2) and TRBJ1-1; the D gene is possibly TRBD1, with 6 bases matching. The source is an adult in good health. The CDR3: CASTQVRGGTEAFF. In nucleotides, the sequence is TGTGCCAGCACCCAAGTCAGGGGTGGTACTGAAGCTTTCTTT.